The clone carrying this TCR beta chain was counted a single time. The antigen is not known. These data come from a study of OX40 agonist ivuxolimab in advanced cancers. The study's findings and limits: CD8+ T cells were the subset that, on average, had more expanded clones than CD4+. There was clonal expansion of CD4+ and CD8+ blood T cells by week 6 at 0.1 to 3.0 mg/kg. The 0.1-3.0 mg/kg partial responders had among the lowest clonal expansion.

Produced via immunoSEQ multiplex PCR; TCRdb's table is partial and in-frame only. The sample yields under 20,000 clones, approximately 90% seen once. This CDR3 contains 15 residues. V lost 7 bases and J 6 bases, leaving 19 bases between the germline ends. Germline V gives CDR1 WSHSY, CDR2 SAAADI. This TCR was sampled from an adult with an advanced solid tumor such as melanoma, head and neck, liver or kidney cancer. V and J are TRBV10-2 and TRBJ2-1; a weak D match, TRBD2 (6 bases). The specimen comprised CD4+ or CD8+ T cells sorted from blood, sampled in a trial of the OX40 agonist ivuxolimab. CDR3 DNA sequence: TGCGCCAGCAAATTGGCGGGCGGGGCAGGCAATGAGCAGTTCTTC. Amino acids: CASKLAGGAGNEQFF.